Following are 15 T cell receptor beta chains from one sample sequenced in a study of T-cell reconstitution after alpha-beta-depleted transplantation in children (dated by TCRdb to about 2016). The library was obtained by PCR. TCRdb names Illumina HiSeq 2500 as the instrument used. TCR libraries were prepared with molecular barcoding, using unique molecular identifiers to normalize TCRbeta repertoire quantification. TCRdb itself trimmed the public reads at Q25 with fastp, ran MiXCR and retained productive beta chains. Entries that share a CDR3 protein sequence are merged under the most common genes and DNA. The sample has approximately 400,000 distinct CDR3 sequences on record, roughly a tenth of them singletons. 4.5% to 7% of the sample belongs to the ten largest clones. The sample was PBMCs from the stem cell graft donor, taken from the stem cell graft. These receptors were collected from a human donor who donated a stem cell graft to a child with acute myeloid leukemia.

In its sample, this clonotype was seen a few times. V usage is TRBV24-1 and J usage is TRBJ2-3; the match to TRBD2 covers 13 bases. Trimming at V came to 3 bases and at J to 1 base, leaving 6 bases not matched to a gene. Germline CDR1 is KGHDR and CDR2 is SFDVKD. The CDR3 covers 18 residues. Here the CDR3 DNA reads TGTGCCACCAGTGATACATCCGGGACTAGCGGGGGCACAGATACGCAGTATTTT. This encodes CATSDTSGTSGGTDTQYF.

This chain connects TRBV6-1 to TRBJ2-7; 8 bases match TRBD1. Trimming removed 7 bases from V and 3 bases from J; junction bases left unmatched: 8. Looked up from germline, CDR1 is MNHNS and CDR2 is SASEGT. The CDR3 is made up of 14 amino acids. The CDR3 region is CASTIRTGSYEQYF. CDR3 nucleotide sequence: TGTGCCAGCACCATCAGGACAGGGAGCTACGAGCAGTACTTC.

J is TRBJ1-6 and V is TRBV5-1; TRBD1 matches 8 bases. With 6 bases clipped from V and 9 bases from J, the junction kept 14 bases outside the gene matches. The germline V gene has CDR1 SGHRS and CDR2 YFSETQ. The CDR3 totals 16 residues. The DNA of the CDR3 is TGCGCCAGCACTACGCAGGGGGCGAAGCTAGGTTCACCCCTCCACTTT. The encoded protein is CASTTQGAKLGSPLHF.

This clonotype was observed a handful of times. The chain carries TRBV12-2 and TRBJ2-5; the D call in the table, TRBD2, was not verified against the DNA. TRBV12-2 is deemed a pseudogene. The length of the CDR3 is 16 residues. In nucleotides, the CDR3 is TGTGCAAGTCGCCCATGGACTAGCCTCCTCGGGGAGACCCAGTACTTC. It encodes CASRPWTSLLGETQYF.

V usage is TRBV24-1 and J usage is TRBJ2-1; D possibly matches TRBD1 or TRBD2 (6 bases each). V lost 3 bases, J lost 6 bases, and 11 bases lay in between. Germline CDR1 is KGHDR and CDR2 is SFDVKD. The CDR3 sequence is 14 residues long. The CDR3 reads CATSDRLGGNEQFF. The CDR3 DNA sequence: TGTGCCACCAGTGATCGACTAGGGGGCAATGAGCAGTTCTTC.

The rearrangement joins TRBV6-1 to TRBJ1-6; D is unclear. Germline CDR1 is MNHNS and CDR2 is SASEGT. The germline V and J ends were trimmed by 7 bases and 3 bases, with 13 bases remaining between them. The CDR3 is 15 residues long. The CDR3 DNA reads TGTGCCAGCACGCGAGGTATCGACTATAATTCACCCCTCCACTTT. Protein product: CASTRGIDYNSPLHF.

This clonotype was observed many times. The chain is built from TRBV6-6 and TRBJ2-7, with 7 bases lining up with TRBD1. The CDR3 runs to 13 residues. V was clipped by 6 bases and J by 3 bases; unmatched bases: 5. Germline CDR1 MNHNY, CDR2 SVGAGI (reference sequence). As DNA, the CDR3 is TGTGCCAGCAGGCCGGGACAGAGCTACGAGCAGTACTTC. It encodes CASRPGQSYEQYF.

The genes are TRBV20-1 and TRBJ1-1, with TRBD1 identical over 8 bases. From germline, CDR1 is DFQATT and CDR2 SNEGSKA (reference sequence). Losses at the gene ends were 1 base for V and 6 bases for J; bases not matched to a gene: 7. There are 14 residues in the CDR3. CDR3 nucleotides: TGCAGTGCTAGAGGCCTCGACAGGGGATCTGAAGCTTTCTTT. Protein product: CSARGLDRGSEAFF.

The chain combines TRBV20-1 with TRBJ2-7; the D gene is possibly TRBD2 (5 bases). Germline V gives CDR1 DFQATT, CDR2 SNEGSKA (reference sequence). The CDR3 covers 13 residues. Trimming shortened V by 1 base and J by 4 bases, and 11 bases separated the two germline ends. The chain's CDR3 is CSARGSGEYEQYV. The CDR3 nucleotides read TGCAGTGCTAGAGGATCCGGGGAATACGAGCAGTACGTC.

This clonotype came up many times. J is TRBJ1-4 and V is TRBV5-1; D might be TRBD1 (6 bases). CDR3 length equals 15 residues. Germline V gene data show CDR1 as SGHRS and CDR2 as YFSETQ. The V end lost 1 base, the J end lost 4 bases, and 11 bases lay between the germline ends. The DNA of the CDR3 is TGCGCCAGCAGCTTGAGCGGGACAAGTAATGAAAAACTGTTTTTT. Amino acid sequence: CASSLSGTSNEKLFF. Based on the CDR3 plus reference TRBV5-1 and TRBJ1-4, the full variable domain is KAGVTQTPRYLIKTRGQQVTLSCSPISGHRSVSWYQQTPGQGLQFLFEYFSETQRNKGNFPGRFSGRQFSNSRSEMNVSTLELGDSALYLCASSLSGTSNEKLFFGSGTQLSVL.

Only a few counts were recorded for this clonotype. CDR3 sequence: CASSSGGITIYF. CDR3 nucleotide sequence: TGTGCCAGCAGCTCCGGAGGGATTACCATATATTTT. The chain is built from TRBV7-9 and TRBJ1-3; no firm D call. Trimming removed 4 bases at V and 10 bases at J, with 11 bases between. There are 12 residues in the CDR3. Germline CDR1 SEHNR, CDR2 FQNEAQ (reference sequence).

This clonotype was found a few times. This sequence joins TRBV5-6 and TRBJ2-7, with a tentative D call TRBD1 (6 bases). Germline V lookup: CDR1 SGHDT, CDR2 YYEEEE. CDR3 length: 16 amino acids. V gave up 4 bases and J gave up 0 bases, with 17 bases separating them. CDR3: CASSRLGAKVSYEQYV. The CDR3 region has the DNA TGTGCCAGCAGCCGTCTGGGGGCCAAAGTCTCCTACGAGCAGTACGTC.

This clonotype has more than one count but fewer than ten. V is TRBV6-5 and J is TRBJ2-1; no definite D call. Between the trimmed V and J ends, which lost 2 bases and 0 bases, there was a span of 8 bases. The CDR3 consists of 15 residues. CDR1 MNHEY and CDR2 SVGAGI come from the germline V gene. For the CDR3, the DNA is TGTGCCAGCAGTTACAAGCAGGTCTCCTACAATGAGCAGTTCTTC. Its protein product is CASSYKQVSYNEQFF.

This clonotype showed up just a few times. The V call is TRBV2, the J call TRBJ2-2, with a possible D match to TRBD1 (6 bases). V was trimmed by 5 bases and J by 5 bases, leaving 15 bases between them. There are 15 residues in the CDR3. Germline-derived CDR1 and CDR2 are SNHLY and FYNNEI. CDR3 protein: CASSQSATGTGELFF. The CDR3 coding sequence is TGTGCCAGCAGTCAGTCTGCGACAGGTACCGGGGAGCTGTTTTTT. The whole variable domain, remainder taken from reference TRBV2 and TRBJ2-2, is EPEVTQTPSHQVTQMGQEVILRCVPISNHLYFYWYRQILGQKVEFLVSFYNNEISEKSEIFDDQFSVERPDGSNFTLKIRSTKLEDSAMYFCASSQSATGTGELFFGEGSRLTVL.

The table lists this clonotype with a few counts. V and J are TRBV20-1 and TRBJ2-3, with 10 bases lining up with TRBD2. Germline CDR1 reads DFQATT; CDR2 reads SNEGSKA (reference sequence). V gave up 0 bases and J gave up 2 bases; unmatched junction bases: 8. The CDR3 spans 17 residues. The CDR3 DNA is TGCAGTGCTAGAGATTGGGCTAGCGGGGGCCTCACAGATACGCAGTATTTT. This codes for CSARDWASGGLTDTQYF.